This T cell receptor (beta chain) was identified during a study of blood T cell repertoires in COVID-19. The overall study: COVID-19 samples from acute and convalescent phases originated in the United States, Italy and Spain.

With 0 bases removed from V and 2 bases from J, the gap between germline ends came to 17 bases. CDR3 length: 17 amino acids. Germline V gene lookup returns CDR1 LGHNA and CDR2 YSLEER. Membership in each cohort depended on participant-reported clinical history. Someone with COVID-19 had been met by exposed participants within 2 weeks before study entry. Some clones are missing from TCRdb's copy, which holds only in-frame ones; the method was immunoSEQ multiplex PCR. The sample gives some 270,000 clones, approximately 89% of which show up once; 3% to 3.5% is in the top ten. This chain links TRBV4-3 with TRBJ2-7, with D perhaps TRBD2 (5 bases). This clonotype was obtained from a middle-aged woman who had been exposed to COVID-19. The sequenced sample consisted of PBMCs or T cells enriched from blood (not recorded which). The CDR3 region is CASSQEDFSAGPYEQYF. The CDR3 bases are TGCGCCAGCAGCCAAGAGGACTTCTCGGCAGGCCCCTACGAGCAGTACTTC.